Below are 14 T cell receptor beta chains sequenced from a single sample in a study of shared T cell receptors in the human thymus. Libraries were prepared by immunoSEQ multiplex PCR; TCRdb keeps only in-frame clonotypes and omits some of them. The table lists some 700,000 clones, 88% of them singletons, with 0.01% in the top ten. These records were also assigned to another study, of human thymus T cells.

The sample was thymocytes. Receptors originate from a boy less than two years old with a congenital heart defect.

The V call is TRBV2, the J call TRBJ2-1; 10 nucleotides agree with TRBD2. The length of the CDR3 is 18 residues. CDR1 and CDR2 (germline): SNHLY, FYNNEI. The V and J ends lost 4 bases and 1 base, in that order; junction bases with no gene match: 10. For the CDR3, the DNA is TGTGCCAGCAGTGCTCAGCGGGAGGGCCGAATGTCCTACAATGAGCAGTTCTTC. It codes for CASSAQREGRMSYNEQFF.

V is TRBV6-5 and J is TRBJ2-7; TRBD2 matches at 7 bases. The junction had 7 bases not matched to a gene; V was cut back by 2 bases and J by 3 bases. Germline V gives CDR1 MNHEY, CDR2 SVGAGI. This CDR3 has 15 residues. DNA of the CDR3: TGTGCCAGCAGTTACCCGAGGGCTAGCGGCTACGAGCAGTACTTC. This sequence encodes CASSYPRASGYEQYF.

This chain joins TRBV14 and TRBJ1-2; weak D call: TRBD1 (5 bases). The CDR3 is made up of 15 amino acids. V lost 2 bases to trimming and J lost 4 bases, with 14 bases between them. Germline-derived CDR1 and CDR2 are SGHDN and FVKESK. CDR3 amino acids: CASSQFAGLGYGYTF. The CDR3 DNA follows: TGTGCCAGCAGCCAATTCGCGGGGCTGGGCTATGGCTACACCTTC.

The CDR3 loop reads CASGGATGELFF. The CDR3 region has the DNA TGTGCCAGTGGGGGGGCCACCGGGGAGCTGTTTTTT. The V gene is TRBV6-5, the J gene TRBJ2-2, with a tentative D call TRBD2 (7 bases). Germline CDR1 MNHEY, CDR2 SVGAGI. The length of the CDR3 is 12 residues. V was shortened by 9 bases and J by 4 bases, with 9 bases between the two germline ends.

The genes are TRBV10-3 and TRBJ2-1, with 8 nucleotides matching TRBD2. The CDR3 covers 18 residues. The J segment lost 4 bases and the V segment lost 2 bases, leaving 13 bases of the junction unmatched. Germline V gene sequence: CDR1 ENHRY, CDR2 SYGVKD. As DNA, the CDR3 is TGTGCCATCAGTGAGATCCGGGTTGATAGCGGGATATACAATGAGCAGTTCTTC. This sequence encodes CAISEIRVDSGIYNEQFF.

This rearrangement joins TRBV6-1 to TRBJ2-5; a weak D match, TRBD1 (6 bases). This CDR3 is built from 13 residues. V was clipped by 5 bases and J by 1 base, with 8 bases between them. Germline CDR1 and CDR2: MNHNS and SASEGT. Here the CDR3 DNA reads TGTGCCAGCAGTACAGGGTCCCAAGAGACCCAGTACTTC. Translated: CASSTGSQETQYF.

This chain uses TRBV4-3 with TRBJ2-2; D uncertain. Germline values: CDR1 LGHNA, CDR2 YSLEER. V lost 10 bases to trimming and J lost 8 bases, with 23 bases between them. The CDR3 consists of 15 residues. The CDR3 DNA follows: TGCGCCACCCGAAAGAGCCTTTTCCCTCCGGGGGAGCTGTTTTTT. The encoded protein is CATRKSLFPPGELFF.

The chain recombines TRBV12-5 with TRBJ2-3; 12 bases map to TRBD1. CDR1 and CDR2 (germline): LGHNT, FRNRAP. J lost 0 bases, V lost 3 bases, and 10 bases had no gene match. This CDR3 spans 19 amino acids. The CDR3 bases are TGTGCTAGTGGTTTTCCGGGACAGGGGGCCATACCTAGCACAGATACGCAGTATTTT. Its protein product is CASGFPGQGAIPSTDTQYF.

The chain joins TRBV11-2 to TRBJ2-7; D unclear. Deletions cut 0 bases from V and 0 bases from J, with 9 bases between. This CDR3 region has 15 residues. CDR1 SGHAT and CDR2 FQNNGV come from the germline V gene. The CDR3 nucleotides read TGTGCCAGCAGCTTAGAGGCGGTGAGCTCCTACGAGCAGTACTTC. It is translated as CASSLEAVSSYEQYF.

This clone was found once. The chain couples TRBV25-1 to TRBJ2-2, with 7 bases aligning to TRBD2. Trimming at V came to 2 bases and at J to 3 bases, leaving 9 bases not matched to a gene. The CDR3 is made up of 17 amino acids. Germline loops: CDR1 MGHDK, CDR2 SYGVNS. The DNA for the CDR3 is TGTGCCAGCAGTGAAGGGCATTGGCTAGCGGACACCGGGGAGCTGTTTTTT. Amino acid sequence: CASSEGHWLADTGELFF.

This sequence joins TRBV4-3 and TRBJ2-1, with 10 bases aligning to TRBD2. V lost 5 bases to trimming and J lost 0 bases; unmatched junction nucleotides: 10. Germline values: CDR1 LGHNA, CDR2 YSLEER. The CDR3 has 18 residues. The CDR3: CASSKRGTSASSYNEQFF. The CDR3 nucleotides are TGCGCCAGCAGCAAACGGGGGACTAGCGCCAGCTCCTACAATGAGCAGTTCTTC.

The gene calls are TRBV27 and TRBJ2-7, with 7 bases lining up with TRBD1. The CDR3 contains 14 residues. Germline V gene data show CDR1 as MNHEY and CDR2 as SMNVEV (reference sequence). The V segment lost 5 bases and the J segment 4 bases; nucleotides outside the gene matches: 8. The CDR3 loop reads CASSVLGGAYEQYF. DNA for the CDR3: TGTGCCAGCAGTGTCCTAGGGGGCGCGTACGAGCAGTACTTC.

This chain connects TRBV5-6 to TRBJ2-5; weak D call: TRBD2 (6 bases). V dropped 0 bases and J dropped 1 base, with 22 bases sitting between them. The CDR3 consists of 19 residues. Germline CDR1 reads SGHDT; CDR2 reads YYEEEE. The CDR3 loop is CASSLETSGVPKIQETQYF. The CDR3 region has the DNA TGTGCCAGCAGCTTGGAGACCTCGGGGGTCCCCAAAATCCAAGAGACCCAGTACTTC.

The V and J genes are TRBV27 and TRBJ2-3; 10 bases line up with TRBD2. The germline V gene encodes CDR1 MNHEY and CDR2 SMNVEV (reference sequence). The CDR3 contains 17 residues. The ends lost 5 bases at V and 3 bases at J; junction bases unmatched: 11. The CDR3 loop reads CASSPTASGSRTDTQYF. The DNA of the CDR3 is TGTGCCAGCAGTCCCACGGCTAGCGGGAGTCGGACAGATACGCAGTATTTT.